The 30 T cell receptor beta chains given below trace back to one sample, sequenced in a study of cytomegalovirus exposure and HLA in healthy donors. Primers for the PCR totalled 60 Vbeta and 13 Jbeta. Using immunoSEQ multiplex PCR, the repertoire was profiled, and TCRdb retains in-frame clones only, with some absent. Of about 120,000 clones listed, under 85% are singletons. Source material: PBMCs. These receptors were taken from a man in his late teens or twenties in good health and CMV-seropositive.

The CDR3 DNA reads as TGCGCCAGCAGCTTGGGGAACCCGGGACAGGGAGAAAATACGCAGTATTTT. This gives the protein CASSLGNPGQGENTQYF. V usage is TRBV5-1 and J usage is TRBJ2-3; 9 bases agree with TRBD1. Germline V lookup: CDR1 SGHRS, CDR2 YFSETQ. V lost 0 bases, J lost 7 bases, and 12 bases stayed unmatched. This CDR3 has 17 amino acids.

The chain links TRBV14 to TRBJ1-2; 8 nucleotides agree with TRBD1. V lost 4 bases to trimming and J lost 5 bases; unmatched junction nucleotides: 6. CDR3 length: 14 amino acids. Looked up from germline, CDR1 is SGHDN and CDR2 is FVKESK. As DNA, the CDR3 is TGTGCCAGCAGCCGAAGTTGGACAGGGTATGGCTACACCTTC. This sequence encodes CASSRSWTGYGYTF.

The chain is built from TRBV11-2 and TRBJ1-1; unclear D gene. The germline gives CDR1 SGHAT, CDR2 FQNNGV. V was trimmed by 2 bases and J by 1 base, leaving 14 bases between them. CDR3 length equals 16 residues. The CDR3 nucleotides read TGTGCCAGCAGCTTATTATCAGGATTATGGAACACTGAAGCTTTCTTT. The encoded protein is CASSLLSGLWNTEAFF.

The chain has TRBV27 and TRBJ2-7, with a possible D match to TRBD2 (7 bases). The CDR3 is made up of 15 amino acids. Germline values: CDR1 MNHEY, CDR2 SMNVEV (reference sequence). With 10 bases removed from V and 7 bases from J, the gap between germline ends came to 26 bases. CDR3 sequence: CATTSFLGEGTEQYF. The CDR3 nucleotides are TGTGCCACCACTTCCTTCCTGGGGGAGGGGACAGAGCAGTACTTC.

This chain connects TRBV30 to TRBJ1-2; TRBD1 aligns across 8 bases. This CDR3 contains 14 residues. Losses at the gene ends were 0 bases for V and 6 bases for J; bases not matched to a gene: 6. Germline-derived CDR1 and CDR2 are GTSNPN and SVGIG (reference sequence). The CDR3 region has the DNA TGTGCCTGGAGTGTACAGGGGGGCTTGGATGGCTACACCTTC. Its translation is CAWSVQGGLDGYTF.

This clone was counted once. The chain carries TRBV15 and TRBJ1-5, with D perhaps matching TRBD1 (5 bases). The CDR3 runs to 14 residues. V was clipped by 5 bases and J by 7 bases, with 15 bases between them. CDR1 is LNHNV, CDR2 YYDKDF, per germline (reference sequence). The DNA for the CDR3 is TGTGCCACCAGCGGAAGGGGTGGCGTGCAGCCCCAGCATTTT. This gives the protein CATSGRGGVQPQHF.

This clone has only a few counts. V is TRBV5-1 and J is TRBJ1-3, with D hard to call. The CDR3 is 16 residues long. Looked up from germline, CDR1 is SGHRS and CDR2 is YFSETQ. Deletions cut 0 bases from V and 3 bases from J, with 13 bases between. This CDR3 is CASSLEDGVFGNTIYF. The CDR3, as DNA: TGCGCCAGCAGCTTGGAGGACGGGGTCTTTGGAAACACCATATATTTT.

This clone was detected only a few times. This chain uses TRBV25-1 with TRBJ1-1; unclear D gene. The V gene lost 4 bases and the J gene lost 5 bases, with 5 bases spanning the gap. CDR3 length: 11 residues. Germline-derived CDR1 and CDR2 are MGHDK and SYGVNS. Here the CDR3 reads CASSARTEAFF. In DNA form, the CDR3 reads TGTGCCAGCAGTGCCAGGACTGAAGCTTTCTTT.

This clone showed up just once. The rearrangement links TRBV7-9 to TRBJ1-2, with 9 bases aligning to TRBD1. V was pared by 2 bases and J by 8 bases, with 12 bases of the junction left unmatched. The CDR3 spans 16 residues. Per germline, CDR1 SEHNR and CDR2 FQNEAQ (reference sequence). The CDR3 protein is CASSLTSPRDRVGYTF. Here the CDR3 DNA reads TGTGCCAGCAGCTTAACTTCTCCCCGGGACAGGGTCGGCTACACCTTC.

This chain joins TRBV18 and TRBJ1-1, with D possibly matching TRBD1 (5 bases). The V gene lost 6 bases and the J gene lost 2 bases, with 10 bases spanning the gap. Germline CDR1 KGHSH, CDR2 LQKENI. The CDR3 extends over 13 amino acids. Here the CDR3 reads CASSAQANTEAFF. CDR3 nucleotide sequence: TGTGCCAGCTCTGCACAGGCCAACACTGAAGCTTTCTTT.

This clone was picked up one time. This chain uses TRBV19 with TRBJ1-1, with D hard to call. V dropped 7 bases and J dropped 11 bases, with 14 bases sitting between them. This CDR3 spans 11 amino acids. The germline V gene has CDR1 LNHDA and CDR2 SQIVND (reference sequence). The CDR3 region is CASKYGVGAFF. The CDR3 DNA follows: TGTGCCAGTAAATACGGGGTAGGTGCTTTCTTT.

This chain joins TRBV9 and TRBJ1-2; 9 bases are a match to TRBD1. Trimming cost V 3 bases and J 2 bases; bases outside gene matches: 11. The CDR3 totals 17 residues. Germline CDR1 is SGDLS and CDR2 is YYNGEE. The CDR3 region has the DNA TGTGCCAGCAGCGCCAGGGACAGGGAATGGTGGAACTATGGCTACACCTTC. This codes for CASSARDREWWNYGYTF.

The V and J genes are TRBV5-1 and TRBJ2-7, with a tentative D call TRBD2 (6 bases). Looked up from germline, CDR1 is SGHRS and CDR2 is YFSETQ. The CDR3 spans 14 residues. V shed 0 bases and J shed 5 bases, with 12 bases lying between them. CDR3 nucleotides: TGCGCCAGCAGCTTGGAGCGGGTTAGGGACGAGCAGTACTTC. Its translation: CASSLERVRDEQYF.

This clone was detected only a few times. The chain combines TRBV29-1 with TRBJ2-7; a weak D match, TRBD2 (5 bases). Trimming left V 3 bases short and J 3 bases short, with 15 bases between. This CDR3 is 14 amino acids long. The germline V gene has CDR1 SQVTM and CDR2 ANQGSEA. The CDR3 coding sequence is TGCAGCGTTGACGGCCCAGGTGAGGGCTACGAGCAGTACTTC. Translated: CSVDGPGEGYEQYF.

The chain employs TRBV30 and TRBJ1-5, with 7 bases matching TRBD1. V dropped 0 bases and J dropped 5; count of bases not matched to a gene: 7. This CDR3 region has 15 residues. Germline-derived CDR1 and CDR2 are GTSNPN and SVGIG (reference sequence). The CDR3 reads CAWSVGRGWDQPQHF. In nucleotides, the CDR3 is TGTGCCTGGAGTGTCGGCAGGGGGTGGGATCAGCCCCAGCATTTT.

The J gene is TRBJ2-7, the V gene TRBV27; D remains unclear. The V and J ends lost 3 bases and 2 bases respectively, with 8 bases between them. The CDR3 is 13 amino acids. Germline V gene sequence: CDR1 MNHEY, CDR2 SMNVEV (reference sequence). The CDR3 sequence: CASSFQAPYEQYF. CDR3 DNA: TGTGCCAGCAGTTTCCAGGCACCCTACGAGCAGTACTTC.

This chain connects TRBV28 to TRBJ1-4, with 9 bases that match TRBD1. This CDR3 is built from 14 residues. With 2 bases clipped from V and 8 bases from J, the junction kept 3 bases outside the gene matches. Germline V gives CDR1 MDHEN, CDR2 SYDVKM. The CDR3 reads CASSLGTGLEKLFF. CDR3 sequence (DNA): TGTGCCAGCAGTTTAGGGACAGGGCTGGAAAAACTGTTTTTT.

This clone was observed a few times. The V call is TRBV30, the J call TRBJ1-2, with 10 bases aligning to TRBD1. The CDR3 is 14 amino acids. The germline V gene has CDR1 GTSNPN and CDR2 SVGIG (reference sequence). With 0 bases clipped from V and 6 bases from J, the junction kept 4 bases outside the gene matches. CDR3 protein: CAWSVGTGAHGYTF. CDR3 DNA: TGTGCCTGGAGTGTCGGGACAGGGGCCCATGGCTACACCTTC.

The chain links TRBV2 to TRBJ2-7; D is unresolved. Germline loops: CDR1 SNHLY, CDR2 FYNNEI. This CDR3 has 13 residues. The ends were cut back, 5 bases at V and 7 bases at J, with 15 bases in the middle. This CDR3 reads CASSYPFSREQYF. In DNA form, the CDR3 reads TGTGCCAGCAGTTACCCATTCTCGAGGGAGCAGTACTTC.

This chain joins TRBV5-4 and TRBJ1-2, with D possibly TRBD1 on 6 matching bases. Germline CDR1 SGHNT, CDR2 YYREEE (reference sequence). This CDR3 region has 15 residues. V was shortened by 0 bases and J by 4 bases, with 13 bases between the two germline ends. The chain's CDR3 is CASSLAQGNGYGYTF. DNA of the CDR3: TGTGCCAGCAGCTTGGCTCAGGGGAATGGCTATGGCTACACCTTC.

In regard to this clone: The junction differs from germline at one of its ends, possibly a read error. This chain joins TRBV7-9 and TRBJ2-4, with D hard to call. The CDR3 loop spans 12 amino acids. Germline V gene sequence: CDR1 SEHNR, CDR2 FQNEAQ (reference sequence). The CDR3 region is CASSLKPTKLHF. The CDR3 nucleotides read TGTGCCAGCAGCTTAAAACCCACTAAACTGCACTTC.

This clone was counted a single time. V usage is TRBV5-5 and J usage is TRBJ1-6; D uncertain. V lost 4 bases, J lost 6 bases, and 8 bases lay in between. The CDR3 has 13 residues. Per the germline V gene, CDR1 is SGHKS and CDR2 is YYEKEE (reference sequence). CDR3 in amino acids: CASSDYSNSPLHF. In DNA form, the CDR3 reads TGTGCCAGCAGCGACTACAGTAATTCACCCCTCCACTTT.

This clone was detected only a few times. This specimen includes other DNA sequences encoding the same CDR3. J is TRBJ1-6 and V is TRBV30; TRBD1 might be the D (6 bases). The CDR3 loop spans 16 amino acids. V lost 3 bases, J lost 5 bases, and 17 bases lay in between. Germline CDR1 reads GTSNPN; CDR2 reads SVGIG (reference sequence). The CDR3 DNA reads as TGTGCCTGGAGGACCCGGGGGGCGAGTAATAATTCACCCCTCCACTTT. This translates into CAWRTRGASNNSPLHF.

This clone was found once. This rearrangement joins TRBV5-6 to TRBJ1-5; D ambiguous. The CDR3 has 15 residues. Per germline, CDR1 SGHDT and CDR2 YYEEEE. V lost 4 bases, J lost 4 bases, and 15 bases lay in between. CDR3 sequence reads: CASSHGWGGNQPQHF. Written as DNA, the CDR3 is TGTGCCAGCAGCCACGGTTGGGGAGGTAATCAGCCCCAGCATTTT.

The J gene is TRBJ1-1, the V gene TRBV10-3; D may be TRBD1 (6 bases). The V gene's germline CDR1 is ENHRY and CDR2 SYGVKD. V shed 2 bases and J shed 8 bases, with 15 bases lying between them. CDR3 length equals 14 residues. CDR3 sequence (DNA): TGTGCCATCAGTGAGAGGGGACAACGTATCGAAGCTTTCTTT. This gives the protein CAISERGQRIEAFF.

The chain has TRBV9 and TRBJ1-3; tentatively, D is TRBD1 (6 bases). This CDR3 contains 16 residues. Germline V lookup: CDR1 SGDLS, CDR2 YYNGEE. The V end lost 0 bases, the J end lost 2 bases, and 12 bases lay between the germline ends. CDR3 loop: CASSVAGDQTGNTIYF. In DNA, the CDR3 is TGTGCCAGCAGCGTAGCAGGGGACCAAACTGGAAACACCATATATTTT.

This chain joins TRBV14 and TRBJ1-4; D not certain. Germline-derived CDR1 and CDR2 are SGHDN and FVKESK. The CDR3 consists of 13 residues. V was cut by 3 bases and J by 5 bases, with 7 bases left in between. CDR3 DNA: TGTGCCAGCAGCCAGTCGTTGAATGAAAAACTGTTTTTT. It is translated as CASSQSLNEKLFF.

V usage is TRBV19 and J usage is TRBJ1-5; D might be TRBD1 (5 bases). V lost 5 bases and J 2 bases, leaving 16 bases between the germline ends. The CDR3 covers 16 residues. Per germline, CDR1 LNHDA and CDR2 SQIVND (reference sequence). The CDR3 here is CASSPRGDYGNQPQHF. For the CDR3, the DNA is TGTGCCAGTAGTCCCCGGGGGGATTACGGCAATCAGCCCCAGCATTTT.

The gene calls are TRBV19 and TRBJ1-5; D might be TRBD1 (6 bases). Germline assignment: CDR1 LNHDA and CDR2 SQIVND (reference sequence). There are 14 residues in the CDR3. The V end was cut by 6 bases, the J end by 7 bases, with 16 bases between. This CDR3 reads CASSRRGIGQPQHF. The CDR3 DNA reads as TGTGCCAGTAGCCGCAGGGGTATCGGGCAGCCCCAGCATTTT. Full variable domain (outside the CDR3, taken from reference TRBV19 and TRBJ1-5): DGGITQSPKYLFRKEGQNVTLSCEQNLNHDAMYWYRQDPGQGLRLIYYSQIVNDFQKGDIAEGYSVSREKKESFPLTVTSAQKNPTAFYLCASSRRGIGQPQHFGDGTRLSIL.

Regarding this clone: This CDR3 is also generated by other DNA sequences in the sample. The chain recombines TRBV7-8 with TRBJ1-3; D unresolved. Between the trimmed V and J ends, which lost 0 bases and 0 bases, there was a span of 6 bases. The CDR3 covers 15 residues. Germline CDR1 reads SGHVS; CDR2 reads FQNEAQ. CDR3 residues: CASSLATDSGNTIYF. CDR3 coding DNA: TGTGCCAGCAGCTTAGCAACAGACTCTGGAAACACCATATATTTT.